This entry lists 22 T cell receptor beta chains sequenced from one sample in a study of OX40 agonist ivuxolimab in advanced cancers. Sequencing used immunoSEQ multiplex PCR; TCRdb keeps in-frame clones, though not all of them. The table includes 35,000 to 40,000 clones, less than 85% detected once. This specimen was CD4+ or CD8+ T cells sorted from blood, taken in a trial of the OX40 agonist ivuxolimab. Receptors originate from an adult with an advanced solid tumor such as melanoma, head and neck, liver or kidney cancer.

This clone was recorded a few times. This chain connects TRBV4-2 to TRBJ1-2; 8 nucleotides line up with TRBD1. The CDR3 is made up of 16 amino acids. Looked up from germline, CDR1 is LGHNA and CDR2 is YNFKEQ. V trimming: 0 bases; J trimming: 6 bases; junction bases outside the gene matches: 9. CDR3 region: CASSQDRRTGWDGYTF. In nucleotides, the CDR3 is TGTGCCAGCAGCCAAGATAGAAGGACAGGGTGGGATGGCTACACCTTC.

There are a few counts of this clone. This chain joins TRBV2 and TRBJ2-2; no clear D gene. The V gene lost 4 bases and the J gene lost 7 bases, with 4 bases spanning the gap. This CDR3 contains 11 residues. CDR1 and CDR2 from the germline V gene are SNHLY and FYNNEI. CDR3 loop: CASSVVGELFF. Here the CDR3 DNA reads TGTGCCAGCAGTGTCGTCGGGGAGCTGTTTTTT.

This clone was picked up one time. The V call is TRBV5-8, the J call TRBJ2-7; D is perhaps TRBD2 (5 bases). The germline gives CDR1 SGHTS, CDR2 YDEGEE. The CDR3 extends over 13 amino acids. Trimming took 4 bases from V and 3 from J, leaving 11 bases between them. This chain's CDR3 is CASSPVRGYEQYF. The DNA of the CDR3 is TGTGCCAGCAGCCCGGTACGGGGCTACGAGCAGTACTTC.

CDR3 amino acids: CATSGETGLAKNIQYF. In DNA, the CDR3 is TGTGCCACCAGCGGTGAGACAGGGTTAGCCAAAAACATTCAGTACTTC. The chain combines TRBV15 with TRBJ2-4; 7 bases align to TRBD1. The CDR3 is 16 residues long. The V gene end was trimmed by 5 bases and the J gene end by 0 bases; junction bases not matched to a gene: 7. The germline V gene has CDR1 LNHNV and CDR2 YYDKDF (reference sequence).

Here the CDR3 DNA reads TGTGCCAGCAGTTACTCCCCGGACAGTATTGGAAACACCATATATTTT. Residues: CASSYSPDSIGNTIYF. The V gene is TRBV6-6, the J gene TRBJ1-3; the D gene is possibly TRBD1 (6 bases). Germline CDR1 reads MNHNY; CDR2 reads SVGAGI (reference sequence). V was cut by 0 bases and J by 3 bases, with 12 bases left in between. The CDR3 is made up of 16 amino acids.

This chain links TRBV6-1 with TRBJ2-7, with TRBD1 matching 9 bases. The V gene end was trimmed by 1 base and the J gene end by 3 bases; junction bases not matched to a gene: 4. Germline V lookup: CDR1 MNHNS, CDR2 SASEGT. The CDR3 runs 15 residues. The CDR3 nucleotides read TGTGCCAGCAGTGAAGGCGGACAGGGGTACTACGAGCAGTACTTC. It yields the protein CASSEGGQGYYEQYF.

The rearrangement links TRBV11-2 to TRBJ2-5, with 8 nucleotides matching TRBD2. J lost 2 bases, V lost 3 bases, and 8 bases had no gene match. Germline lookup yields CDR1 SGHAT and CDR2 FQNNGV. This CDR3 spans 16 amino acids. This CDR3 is CASSFESGGRQETQYF. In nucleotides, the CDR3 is TGTGCCAGCAGCTTCGAAAGCGGGGGACGACAAGAGACCCAGTACTTC. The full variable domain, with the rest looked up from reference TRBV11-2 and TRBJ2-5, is EAGVAQSPRYKIIEKRQSVAFWCNPISGHATLYWYQQILGQGPKLLIQFQNNGVVDDSQLPKDRFSAERLKGVDSTLKIQPAKLEDSAVYLCASSFESGGRQETQYFGPGTRLLVL.

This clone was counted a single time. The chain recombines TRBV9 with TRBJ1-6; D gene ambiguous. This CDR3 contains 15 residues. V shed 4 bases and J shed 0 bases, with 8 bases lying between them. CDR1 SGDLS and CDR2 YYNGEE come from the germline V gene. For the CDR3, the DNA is TGTGCCAGCAGCCACGGCGCCTCCTATAATTCACCCCTCCACTTT. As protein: CASSHGASYNSPLHF. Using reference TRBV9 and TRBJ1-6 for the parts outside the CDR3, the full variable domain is DSGVTQTPKHLITATGQRVTLRCSPRSGDLSVYWYQQSLDQGLQFLIQYYNGEERAKGNILERFSAQQFPDLHSELNLSSLELGDSALYFCASSHGASYNSPLHFGNGTRLTVT.

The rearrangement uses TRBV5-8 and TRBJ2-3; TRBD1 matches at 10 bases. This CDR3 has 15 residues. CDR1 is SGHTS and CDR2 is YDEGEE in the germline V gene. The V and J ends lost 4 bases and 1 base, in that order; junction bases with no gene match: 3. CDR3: CASSAGTGGTDTQYF. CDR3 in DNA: TGTGCCAGCAGCGCCGGGACAGGGGGCACAGATACGCAGTATTTT.

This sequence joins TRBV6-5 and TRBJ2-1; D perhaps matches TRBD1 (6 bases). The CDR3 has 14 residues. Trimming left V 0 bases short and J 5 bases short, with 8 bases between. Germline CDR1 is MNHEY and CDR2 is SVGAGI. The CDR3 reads CASSYSTGHNEQFF. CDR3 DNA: TGTGCCAGCAGTTACTCGACAGGTCACAATGAGCAGTTCTTC.

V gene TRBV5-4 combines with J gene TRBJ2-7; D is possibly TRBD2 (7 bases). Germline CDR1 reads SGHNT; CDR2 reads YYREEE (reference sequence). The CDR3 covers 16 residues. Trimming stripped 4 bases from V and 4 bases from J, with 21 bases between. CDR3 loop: CASSPGGGGKSYEQYF. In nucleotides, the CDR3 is TGTGCCAGCAGCCCCGGGGGCGGGGGTAAGTCTTACGAGCAGTACTTC.

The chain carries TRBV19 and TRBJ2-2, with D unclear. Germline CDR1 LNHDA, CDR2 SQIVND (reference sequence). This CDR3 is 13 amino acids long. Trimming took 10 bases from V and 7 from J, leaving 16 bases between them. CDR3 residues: CATQSLDGGELFF. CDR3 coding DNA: TGTGCCACGCAATCATTAGACGGCGGGGAGCTGTTTTTT.

The CDR3 nucleotides read TGTGCCAGCAGCTTCGGTACTAGCGGGGGGGGACAGGGTACGCAGTATTTT. Its protein is CASSFGTSGGGQGTQYF. The V call is TRBV7-2, the J call TRBJ2-3, with 13 positions matching TRBD2. Per germline, CDR1 SGHTA and CDR2 FQGNSA. V shed 3 bases, J shed 8 bases, and the junction held 11 bases outside the gene matches. The CDR3 runs to 17 residues.

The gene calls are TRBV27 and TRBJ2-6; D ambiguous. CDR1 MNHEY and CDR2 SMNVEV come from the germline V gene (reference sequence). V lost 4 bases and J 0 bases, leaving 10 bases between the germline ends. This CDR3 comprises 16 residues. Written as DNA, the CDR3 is TGTGCCAGCAGTTACTCCTATTACTCTGGGGCCAACGTCCTGACTTTC. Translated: CASSYSYYSGANVLTF.

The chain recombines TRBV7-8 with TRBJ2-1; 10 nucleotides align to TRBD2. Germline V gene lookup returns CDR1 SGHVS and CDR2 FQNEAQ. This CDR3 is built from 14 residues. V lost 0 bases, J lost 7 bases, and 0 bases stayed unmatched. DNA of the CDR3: TGTGCCAGCAGCTTAGCACTAGCGGGGAATGAGCAGTTCTTC. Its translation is CASSLALAGNEQFF.

CDR3 coding DNA: TGTGCCAGCAGTGTTCAGGGGGCCTGGACTGAAGCTTTCTTT. It yields the protein CASSVQGAWTEAFF. The gene calls are TRBV6-1 and TRBJ1-1, with TRBD1 matching over 8 bases. This CDR3 contains 14 residues. The V and J ends lost 4 bases and 5 bases, in that order; junction bases with no gene match: 6. The germline V gene has CDR1 MNHNS and CDR2 SASEGT.

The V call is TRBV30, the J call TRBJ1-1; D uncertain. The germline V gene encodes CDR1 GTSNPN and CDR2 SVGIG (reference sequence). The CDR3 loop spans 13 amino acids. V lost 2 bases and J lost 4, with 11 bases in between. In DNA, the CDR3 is TGTGCCTGGAGTACTCGGGTGCTCACTGAAGCTTTCTTT. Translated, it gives CAWSTRVLTEAFF.

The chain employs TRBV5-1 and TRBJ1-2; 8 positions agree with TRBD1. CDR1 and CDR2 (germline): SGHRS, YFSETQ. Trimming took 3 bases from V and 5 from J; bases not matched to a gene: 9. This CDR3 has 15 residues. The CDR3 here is CASSSLQGARYGYTF. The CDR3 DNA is TGCGCCAGCAGCTCCCTTCAGGGGGCGCGGTATGGCTACACCTTC.

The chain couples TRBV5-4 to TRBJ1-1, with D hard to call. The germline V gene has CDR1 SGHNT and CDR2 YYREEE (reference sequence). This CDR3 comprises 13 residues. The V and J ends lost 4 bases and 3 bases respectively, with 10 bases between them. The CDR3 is CASSVSQDTEAFF. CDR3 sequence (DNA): TGTGCCAGCAGCGTTTCGCAGGACACTGAAGCTTTCTTT.

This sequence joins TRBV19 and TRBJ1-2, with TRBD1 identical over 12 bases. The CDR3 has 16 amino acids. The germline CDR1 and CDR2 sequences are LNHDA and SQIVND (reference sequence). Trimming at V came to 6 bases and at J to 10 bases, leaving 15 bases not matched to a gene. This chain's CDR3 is CASSSGGTGGVFVYTF. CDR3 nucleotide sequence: TGTGCCAGTAGCTCAGGAGGGACAGGGGGCGTGTTTGTCTACACCTTC.

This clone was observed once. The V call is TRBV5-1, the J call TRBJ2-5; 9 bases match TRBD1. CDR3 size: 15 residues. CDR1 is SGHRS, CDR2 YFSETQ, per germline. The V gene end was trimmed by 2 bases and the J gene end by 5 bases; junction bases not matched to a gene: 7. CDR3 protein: CASSFAQGAGETQYF. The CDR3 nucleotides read TGCGCCAGCAGCTTCGCACAGGGGGCCGGGGAGACCCAGTACTTC.

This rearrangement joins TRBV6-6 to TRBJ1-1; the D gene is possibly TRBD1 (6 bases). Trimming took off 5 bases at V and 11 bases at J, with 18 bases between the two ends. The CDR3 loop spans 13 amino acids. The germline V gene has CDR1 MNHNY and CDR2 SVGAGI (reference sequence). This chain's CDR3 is CASSPGTTRSAFF. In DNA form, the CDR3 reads TGTGCCAGCAGTCCCGGGACAACTCGTTCGGCTTTCTTT.